Presented here are 30 T cell receptor beta chains from one specimen sequenced in a study of shared clonotypes between healthy human individuals. Clones were sequenced by immunoSEQ multiplex PCR, and TCRdb holds only the in-frame ones, with some missing. The data hold over 400,000 clones, with approximately 84% observed a single time. The sequencing sample was made of PBMCs. These receptors all stem from a woman aged 40 to 49 in good health. Some clones in this sample may be carry-over from other donors' samples.

The chain combines TRBV7-6 with TRBJ2-3; D is perhaps TRBD1 (5 bases). The germline CDR1 and CDR2 sequences are SGHVS and FNYEAQ. V was pared by 5 bases and J by 2 bases, with 14 bases between. The CDR3 is 15 residues long. The CDR3 spells CASSQQVLDTDTQYF. CDR3 DNA sequence: TGTGCCAGCAGCCAACAGGTCTTGGACACAGATACGCAGTATTTT.

To note about this clone: The identical CDR3 is also encoded by other nucleotide sequences in the sample. The gene calls are TRBV6-1 and TRBJ2-3, with unresolved D. The length of the CDR3 is 12 residues. The germline gives CDR1 MNHNS, CDR2 SASEGT. Trimming removed 7 bases at V and 5 bases at J, with 10 bases between. The CDR3 bases are TGTGCCAGCACCCCGCAGCGAGATACGCAGTATTTT. Translating gives CASTPQRDTQYF.

J is TRBJ2-7 and V is TRBV15; D perhaps matches TRBD1 (5 bases). CDR1 LNHNV and CDR2 YYDKDF come from the germline V gene (reference sequence). CDR3 length equals 13 residues. V dropped 1 base and J dropped 12 bases, with 16 bases sitting between them. The CDR3 spells CATSRGPTAVRYF. DNA of the CDR3: TGTGCCACCAGCAGAGGGCCGACAGCCGTGCGGTACTTC.

J is TRBJ1-5 and V is TRBV28; tentatively, D is TRBD1 (6 bases). The V gene's germline CDR1 is MDHEN and CDR2 SYDVKM. V gave up 1 base and J gave up 7 bases, with 17 bases separating them. The CDR3 consists of 16 residues. CDR3 protein: CASSLFPSRGPQPQHF. DNA for the CDR3: TGTGCCAGCAGTTTATTCCCTTCCAGGGGCCCCCAGCCCCAGCATTTT.

This rearrangement joins TRBV6-5 to TRBJ2-7, with no clear D. V lost 5 bases, J lost 4 bases, and 15 bases lay in between. The CDR3 is 14 amino acids. CDR1 is MNHEY and CDR2 is SVGAGI in the germline V gene. This CDR3 is CASSRVSKEYEQYF. The CDR3 DNA sequence: TGTGCCAGCAGTCGAGTCTCAAAGGAGTACGAGCAGTACTTC.

This chain joins TRBV19 and TRBJ1-4; 7 positions agree with TRBD1. The V gene's germline CDR1 is LNHDA and CDR2 SQIVND (reference sequence). Germline trimming cut 6 bases from V and 2 bases from J; bases unmatched to any gene: 6. The CDR3 runs to 15 residues. CDR3 region: CASSARGQTNEKLFF. The CDR3, as DNA: TGTGCCAGTAGCGCGCGGGGACAGACTAATGAAAAACTGTTTTTT.

As for this clone: This likely came from a read error, as a far larger clone is one base away. Other DNA sequences of this sample code for an identical CDR3. The J gene is TRBJ1-2, the V gene TRBV28, with D hard to call. The CDR3 has 13 residues. Between the trimmed V and J ends, which lost 6 bases and 4 bases, there was a span of 12 bases. Germline loops: CDR1 MDHEN, CDR2 SYDVKM. This CDR3 is CASRTGPAYGYTF. DNA for the CDR3: TGTGCCAGCAGGACCGGGCCGGCCTATGGCTACACCTTC.

This chain joins TRBV11-2 and TRBJ2-7, with 9 nucleotides matching TRBD1. The length of the CDR3 is 16 residues. The germline V gene has CDR1 SGHAT and CDR2 FQNNGV. With 1 base clipped from V and 7 bases from J, the junction kept 11 bases outside the gene matches. CDR3 residues: CASSLAYRGPRGEQYF. The DNA of the CDR3 is TGTGCCAGCAGCTTAGCCTACAGGGGGCCGCGGGGGGAGCAGTACTTC.

V and J are TRBV28 and TRBJ2-3; TRBD2 matches 14 bases. The CDR3 spans 22 residues. Trimming removed 3 bases from V and 4 bases from J; junction bases left unmatched: 21. The germline V gene encodes CDR1 MDHEN and CDR2 SYDVKM. The CDR3 here is CASSFTPGLAGGSGQDADTQYF. As DNA, the CDR3 is TGTGCCAGCAGTTTCACCCCTGGACTAGCGGGAGGTTCGGGGCAAGACGCAGATACGCAGTATTTT. The full variable domain, completed using reference TRBV28 and TRBJ2-3, is DVKVTQSSRYLVKRTGEKVFLECVQDMDHENMFWYRQDPGLGLRLIYFSYDVKMKEKGDIPEGYSVSREKKERFSLILESASTNQTSMYLCASSFTPGLAGGSGQDADTQYFGPGTRLTVL.

V usage is TRBV7-9 and J usage is TRBJ2-6; D is uncertain. The CDR3 covers 16 residues. Trimming cost V 5 bases and J 0 bases, with 11 bases left between them. Germline V gene sequence: CDR1 SEHNR, CDR2 FQNEAQ (reference sequence). The CDR3 DNA reads as TGTGCCAGCAGCCCTCCCGGCAGCTCTGGGGCCAACGTCCTGACTTTC. Its translation is CASSPPGSSGANVLTF. Full variable domain (remainder filled in from reference TRBV7-9 and TRBJ2-6): DTGVSQNPRHKITKRGQNVTFRCDPISEHNRLYWYRQTLGQGPEFLTYFQNEAQLEKSRLLSDRFSAERPKGSFSTLEIQRTEQGDSAMYLCASSPPGSSGANVLTFGAGSRLTVL.

Details on this clone: A read error may produce the germline difference seen at one junction end. The chain links TRBV30 to TRBJ1-2; 7 positions agree with TRBD1. The CDR3 totals 15 residues. Germline V gene sequence: CDR1 GTSNPN, CDR2 SVGIG (reference sequence). The CDR3 loop is CAWSRDSDGDYVYTF. In DNA, the CDR3 is TGCGCCTGGAGCCGGGACAGTGATGGGGACTATGTCTACACCTTC.

The V call is TRBV11-2, the J call TRBJ1-1, with TRBD1 as a possible D gene (5 bases). The CDR3 is made up of 13 amino acids. CDR1 and CDR2 (germline): SGHAT, FQNNGV. Trimming shortened V by 6 bases and J by 7 bases, and 15 bases separated the two germline ends. The CDR3 nucleotides read TGTGCCAGCAGTGGGGGACCGGACCTTGAAGCTTTCTTT. Protein product: CASSGGPDLEAFF.

This chain links TRBV27 with TRBJ2-2; D not resolved. The CDR3 has 15 residues. CDR1 MNHEY and CDR2 SMNVEV come from the germline V gene (reference sequence). Deletions cut 5 bases from V and 1 base from J, with 11 bases between. In DNA, the CDR3 is TGTGCCAGCAGTCCAAGGGTGTTGAACACCGGGGAGCTGTTTTTT. This codes for CASSPRVLNTGELFF.

This clone was detected only once. This rearrangement joins TRBV28 to TRBJ1-1; D is ambiguous. Per the germline V gene, CDR1 is MDHEN and CDR2 is SYDVKM. V gave up 3 bases and J gave up 4 bases, with 6 bases separating them. This CDR3 is built from 12 residues. CDR3: CASSFGPTEAFF. The CDR3 bases are TGTGCCAGCAGTTTTGGTCCCACTGAAGCTTTCTTT.

In this sample, this clone turned up many times. Other DNA sequences of this sample code for an identical CDR3. The gene calls are TRBV10-3 and TRBJ2-3; D is uncertain. This CDR3 comprises 13 residues. The germline V and J ends were trimmed by 0 bases and 0 bases, with 1 base remaining between them. Germline V CDR1 and CDR2: ENHRY, SYGVKD. The CDR3 region has the DNA TGTGCCATCAGTGAGTCGAGCACAGATACGCAGTATTTT. It encodes CAISESSTDTQYF.

This clone was seen only a few times. Since a much larger clone is just one base distant, this may be a read error. The rearrangement links TRBV28 to TRBJ2-5, with 8 bases aligning to TRBD1. CDR3 length equals 14 residues. The germline gives CDR1 MDHEN, CDR2 SYDVKM. CDR3 DNA: TGTGCCAGCAGTGGCCCGACAGGGGTAGAGACCCGGTACTTC. It is translated as CASSGPTGVETRYF.

The J gene is TRBJ1-2, the V gene TRBV19; possibly TRBD1 for D (5 bases). The CDR3 loop spans 17 amino acids. The V gene's germline CDR1 is LNHDA and CDR2 SQIVND (reference sequence). Between the trimmed V and J ends, which lost 5 bases and 2 bases, there was a span of 21 bases. The CDR3 DNA sequence: TGTGCCAGTAGTCCGCAGATAGGGACCCGGCTAAACTATGGCTACACCTTC. Its protein product is CASSPQIGTRLNYGYTF.

The rearrangement uses TRBV2 and TRBJ1-1; D not certain. The CDR3 has 13 amino acids. Germline assignment: CDR1 SNHLY and CDR2 FYNNEI. Trimming took off 5 bases at V and 0 bases at J, with 7 bases between the two ends. The DNA for the CDR3 is TGTGCCAGCAGTCCTGAACTGAACACTGAAGCTTTCTTT. Protein product: CASSPELNTEAFF.

This chain connects TRBV15 to TRBJ1-1; 7 bases align to TRBD1. Germline lookup yields CDR1 LNHNV and CDR2 YYDKDF (reference sequence). The V segment lost 4 bases and the J segment 4 bases; nucleotides outside the gene matches: 3. This CDR3 has 13 amino acids. This chain's CDR3 is CATSMTGTTEAFF. As DNA, the CDR3 is TGTGCCACCAGCATGACAGGGACCACTGAAGCTTTCTTT.

A note on this clone: Only one base separates this from a far larger clonotype, so it likely reflects a read error. The chain couples TRBV27 to TRBJ2-7; 12 bases agree with TRBD2. Unmatched junction bases numbered 18, after V lost 6 bases and J lost 3 bases. The CDR3 totals 19 residues. Per the germline V gene, CDR1 is MNHEY and CDR2 is SMNVEV (reference sequence). CDR3 sequence reads: CASSPSETSGSPFYYEQYF. As DNA, the CDR3 is TGTGCCAGCAGCCCCTCCGAGACTAGCGGGAGTCCCTTCTACTACGAGCAGTACTTC.

The chain combines TRBV28 with TRBJ2-7; D remains ambiguous. Germline values: CDR1 MDHEN, CDR2 SYDVKM. This CDR3 comprises 13 residues. V was trimmed by 5 bases and J by 5 bases, leaving 13 bases between them. The CDR3 spells CASSLRHRDEQYF. The DNA for the CDR3 is TGTGCCAGCAGTCTAAGACATCGGGACGAGCAGTACTTC.

This clone was picked up many times. Other DNA sequences within the sample encode an identical CDR3. For the CDR3, the DNA is TGTGCCAGCAGCTTTTCCGGCGGCCAAGAGACCCAGTACTTC. This gives the protein CASSFSGGQETQYF. The chain is built from TRBV11-1 and TRBJ2-5; D unclear. V was clipped by 3 bases and J by 1 base, with 9 bases between them. This CDR3 has 14 residues. Germline V CDR1 and CDR2: SGHAT, FQDESV (reference sequence).

A remark on this clone: A far larger clone differs by one base, so this is likely a read error. Other DNA sequences in the same sample also yield this CDR3. The genes are TRBV29-1 and TRBJ1-2; tentative D call: TRBD1 (5 bases). The V gene's germline CDR1 is SQVTM and CDR2 ANQGSEA. The CDR3 has 15 amino acids. The CDR3 coding sequence is TGCAGCGTTAATGAGGACGGCGGGGGTAACTACGGCTACACCTTC. Its protein is CSVNEDGGGNYGYTF.

The chain employs TRBV29-1 and TRBJ2-1; 9 bases are a match to TRBD2. The V and J ends lost 5 bases and 8 bases, in that order; junction bases with no gene match: 7. The CDR3 contains 13 residues. The germline CDR1 and CDR2 sequences are SQVTM and ANQGSEA. The CDR3 loop is CSVFSGSSHEQFF. In nucleotides, the CDR3 is TGCAGCGTTTTTAGCGGGAGTAGTCATGAGCAGTTCTTC.

This clone was counted a few times. Just one base apart from a much larger clone, this may be a read error. CDR3 DNA: TGTGCCAGCAGCCCCCCCGGGGCTAGCTATGGCTACACCTTC. Translating it yields CASSPPGASYGYTF. The chain has TRBV7-6 and TRBJ1-2, with D possibly being TRBD1 (5 bases). There are 14 residues in the CDR3. The V end lost 5 bases, the J end lost 4 bases, and 14 bases lay between the germline ends. Germline CDR1 reads SGHVS; CDR2 reads FNYEAQ.

The chain joins TRBV5-1 to TRBJ2-2, with 7 bases fitting TRBD1. This CDR3 has 15 residues. V gave up 7 bases and J gave up 2 bases; unmatched junction bases: 8. The germline V gene has CDR1 SGHRS and CDR2 YFSETQ. In nucleotides, the CDR3 is TGCGCCAGCGGAGAGGGGACAGTCAACACCGGGGAGCTGTTTTTT. Translated, it gives CASGEGTVNTGELFF.

This clone was observed a few times. This sequence joins TRBV9 and TRBJ2-7; 8 nucleotides line up with TRBD1. J lost 3 bases, V lost 0 bases, and 2 bases had no gene match. The germline gives CDR1 SGDLS, CDR2 YYNGEE. This CDR3 spans 14 amino acids. In DNA form, the CDR3 reads TGTGCCAGCAGCGTAGGGACAGGGTACTACGAGCAGTACTTC. Translated: CASSVGTGYYEQYF.

The gene calls are TRBV28 and TRBJ2-7, with D possibly being TRBD1 (5 bases). From germline, CDR1 is MDHEN and CDR2 SYDVKM. The CDR3 runs 14 residues. V was pared by 6 bases and J by 1 base, with 13 bases between. CDR3 bases: TGTGCCAGCAGATCCACGCCAGGGTCCTACGAGCAGTACTTC. Protein product: CASRSTPGSYEQYF.

V is TRBV7-9 and J is TRBJ2-5; no firm D call. V lost 5 bases to trimming and J lost 2 bases, with 9 bases between them. This CDR3 contains 13 residues. The germline gives CDR1 SEHNR, CDR2 FQNEAQ (reference sequence). The CDR3 nucleotides read TGTGCCAGCAGCCCTCAACTTCAAGAGACCCAGTACTTC. Translating it yields CASSPQLQETQYF.

V gene TRBV28 combines with J gene TRBJ1-4, with D maybe TRBD1 (5 bases). Germline assignment: CDR1 MDHEN and CDR2 SYDVKM. With 2 bases removed from V and 8 bases from J, the gap between germline ends came to 18 bases. This CDR3 is 16 amino acids long. The DNA for the CDR3 is TGTGCCAGCAGTTTAATTGGGCAGGGCCGAACCGAAAAACTGTTTTTT. Its protein is CASSLIGQGRTEKLFF.